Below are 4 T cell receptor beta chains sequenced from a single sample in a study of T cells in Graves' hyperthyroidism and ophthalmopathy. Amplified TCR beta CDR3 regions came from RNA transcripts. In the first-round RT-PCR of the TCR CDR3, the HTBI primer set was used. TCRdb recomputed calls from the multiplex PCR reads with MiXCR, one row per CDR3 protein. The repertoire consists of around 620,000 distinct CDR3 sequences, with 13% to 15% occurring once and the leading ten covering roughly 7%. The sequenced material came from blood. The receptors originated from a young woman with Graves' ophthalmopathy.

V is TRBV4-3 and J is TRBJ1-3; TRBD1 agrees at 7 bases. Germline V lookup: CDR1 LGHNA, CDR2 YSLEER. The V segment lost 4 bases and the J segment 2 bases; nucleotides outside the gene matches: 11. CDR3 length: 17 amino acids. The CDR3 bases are TGCGCCAGCAGCCCGAGCATGACAGGGACGGCTGGAAACACCATATATTTT. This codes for CASSPSMTGTAGNTIYF.

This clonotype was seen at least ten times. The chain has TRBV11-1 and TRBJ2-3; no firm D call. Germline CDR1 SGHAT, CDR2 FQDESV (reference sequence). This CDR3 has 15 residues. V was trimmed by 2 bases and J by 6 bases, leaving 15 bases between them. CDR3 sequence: CASSLLTGNRDTQYF. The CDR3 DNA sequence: TGTGCCAGCAGCTTATTGACCGGCAATCGGGATACGCAGTATTTT.

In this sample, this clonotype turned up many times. CDR3 nucleotides: TGTGCCAGCAGTTTACGACAGGGAAAGATAATGGACACTGAAGCTTTCTTT. It specifies CASSLRQGKIMDTEAFF. The chain carries TRBV6-1 and TRBJ1-1; 7 nucleotides align to TRBD1. Per germline, CDR1 MNHNS and CDR2 SASEGT. The CDR3 extends over 17 amino acids. Trimming took 5 bases from V and 3 from J; bases not matched to a gene: 15.

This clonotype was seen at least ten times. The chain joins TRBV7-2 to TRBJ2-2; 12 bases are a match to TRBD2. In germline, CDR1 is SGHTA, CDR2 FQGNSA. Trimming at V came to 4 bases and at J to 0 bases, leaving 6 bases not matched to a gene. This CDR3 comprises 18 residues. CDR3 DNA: TGTGCCAGCAGCTCCCTAGCGGGAGGGCCTACGAACACCGGGGAGCTGTTTTTT. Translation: CASSSLAGGPTNTGELFF. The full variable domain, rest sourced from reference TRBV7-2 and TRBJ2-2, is GAGVSQSPSNKVTEKGKDVELRCDPISGHTALYWYRQSLGQGLEFLIYFQGNSAPDKSGLPSDRFSAERTGGSVSTLTIQRTQQEDSAVYLCASSSLAGGPTNTGELFFGEGSRLTVL.